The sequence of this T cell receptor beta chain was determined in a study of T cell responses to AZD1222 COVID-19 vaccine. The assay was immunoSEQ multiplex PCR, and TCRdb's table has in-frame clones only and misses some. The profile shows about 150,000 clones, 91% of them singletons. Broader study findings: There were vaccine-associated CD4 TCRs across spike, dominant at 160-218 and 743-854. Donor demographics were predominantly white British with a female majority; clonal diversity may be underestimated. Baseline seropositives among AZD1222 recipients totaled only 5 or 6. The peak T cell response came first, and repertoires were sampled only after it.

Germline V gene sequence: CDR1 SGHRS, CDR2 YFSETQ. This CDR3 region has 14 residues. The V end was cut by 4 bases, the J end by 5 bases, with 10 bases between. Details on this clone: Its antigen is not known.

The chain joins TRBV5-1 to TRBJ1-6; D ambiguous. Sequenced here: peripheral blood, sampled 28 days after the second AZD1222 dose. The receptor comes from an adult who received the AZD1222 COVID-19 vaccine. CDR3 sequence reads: CASSPTLNNSPLHF. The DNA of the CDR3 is TGCGCCAGCAGCCCGACCTTAAATAATTCACCCCTCCACTTT.